A single sample is the source of the 8 T cell receptor beta chains below, sequenced in a study of T cells in tumors after PD-1 blockade. Libraries were prepared by immunoSEQ multiplex PCR; TCRdb keeps only in-frame clonotypes and omits some of them. The sample shows more than 45,000 clones, around 80% of them seen only once. Here the sequenced sample was PBMCs, taken before anti-PD-1 therapy. Receptors were obtained from a human donor with advanced basal cell or squamous cell carcinoma (not recorded which).

The chain carries TRBV9 and TRBJ2-5, with no clear D. This CDR3 is built from 15 residues. Deletions cut 0 bases from V and 1 base from J, with 10 bases between. CDR1 and CDR2 (germline): SGDLS, YYNGEE. CDR3 in DNA: TGTGCCAGCAGCGTAGGCTCGCGATCCCAAGAGACCCAGTACTTC. Translated: CASSVGSRSQETQYF.

This chain links TRBV10-1 with TRBJ1-5, with no clear D. Germline CDR1 reads WNHNN; CDR2 reads SYGVQD (reference sequence). The CDR3 length is 15 residues. Deletions cut 1 base from V and 7 bases from J, with 14 bases between. CDR3 DNA: TGCGCCAGCAGTGAGTGCCCGGGCTTAGGGCAGCCCCAGCATTTT. It yields the protein CASSECPGLGQPQHF.

The V and J genes are TRBV12-3 or TRBV12-4 and TRBJ1-2; D is unresolved. The CDR3 covers 12 residues. The V and J ends lost 7 bases and 2 bases respectively, with 8 bases between them. CDR3 coding DNA: TGTGCCAGCAATTCAGCCAACTATGGCTACACCTTC. Translating it yields CASNSANYGYTF.

On this clone itself: The identical CDR3 is also encoded by other nucleotide sequences in the sample. The chain couples TRBV19 to TRBJ1-1, with D possibly matching TRBD1 (6 bases). V lost 8 bases, J lost 7 bases, and 14 bases lay in between. Germline V gene data show CDR1 as LNHDA and CDR2 as SQIVND (reference sequence). The CDR3 runs 12 residues. The CDR3 spells CASGGMRVEAFF. The CDR3 DNA reads as TGTGCCAGTGGGGGCATGCGGGTTGAAGCTTTCTTT.

This clone was recorded a few times. The V and J genes are TRBV4-2 and TRBJ2-7; 10 positions agree with TRBD1. The CDR3 loop spans 14 amino acids. From germline, CDR1 is LGHNA and CDR2 YNFKEQ. V dropped 2 bases and J dropped 4; count of bases not matched to a gene: 2. CDR3 sequence: CASSQPGQGYEQYF. CDR3 DNA sequence: TGTGCCAGCAGCCAACCGGGACAGGGGTACGAGCAGTACTTC.

The chain couples TRBV3-1 (or the pseudogene TRBV3-2) to TRBJ1-2, with D possibly TRBD1 on 6 matching bases. Trimming removed 0 bases from V and 4 bases from J, with 15 bases in between. Germline lookup yields CDR1 LGHDT and CDR2 YNNKEL (reference sequence). The CDR3 runs to 16 residues. Here the CDR3 DNA reads TGTGCCAGCAGCCAAGATCCCGGGGGGCTAGGCTATGGCTACACCTTC. Its translation: CASSQDPGGLGYGYTF.

The V and J genes are TRBV4-1 and TRBJ1-1, with 9 bases matching TRBD1. The CDR3 runs 19 residues. V was pared by 0 bases and J by 1 base, with 12 bases of the junction left unmatched. Germline CDR1 MGHRA, CDR2 YSYEKL. The CDR3 protein is CASSQDDNRGTGRNTEAFF. In DNA form, the CDR3 reads TGCGCCAGCAGCCAAGATGATAATAGGGGGACAGGGAGGAACACTGAAGCTTTCTTT.

The chain is built from TRBV4-2 and TRBJ2-7, with 9 bases aligning to TRBD1. The germline gives CDR1 LGHNA, CDR2 YNFKEQ. CDR3 length equals 16 residues. With 2 bases clipped from V and 1 base from J, the junction kept 6 bases outside the gene matches. The CDR3 spells CASSQTEGQGSYEQYF. Here the CDR3 DNA reads TGTGCCAGCAGCCAAACAGAGGGACAGGGTTCCTACGAGCAGTACTTC.